The following is a T cell receptor beta chain sequence with its context. What it binds is unknown. Since a much larger clone is just one base distant, this may be a read error. The data belong to a study of regulatory T cells in long-lasting Graves disease. Looking at the study overall: Patients met the persistent Graves' disease definition after over 5 years of antithyroid drugs with positive TSH receptor antibodies.

Specified time point: persistent/refractory GD, antithyroid drugs over 5 years with positive TRAb. TCR sequences were obtained from RNA taken from PBMCs. Study-wide points: Persistent disease was associated with favored TRBV28 usage and with favored use of TRBJ1-2 and TRBJ2-5.

Arm-PCR of CDR3 regions with iRepertoire HTBI primers generated TCR beta libraries. TCRdb re-analysed the multiplex PCR reads in MiXCR, keeping a single row per CDR3 protein. The data show 300,000 to 350,000 distinct CDR3 sequences, around 20% seen once. Trimming pared 3 bases from V and 9 bases from J, leaving 14 bases between. Germline values: CDR1 MDHEN, CDR2 SYDVKM. The CDR3 runs to 13 residues. The source of this sequence is a female donor with Graves disease. The source was peripheral blood mononuclear cells (PBMCs), collected when the disease was refractory, from a patient treated with antithyroid drugs. The rearrangement links TRBV28 to TRBJ2-5; D unclear. The CDR3 region is CASSLGTNPSQYF. The CDR3 nucleotides read TGTGCCAGCAGTTTGGGTACCAATCCCTCCCAGTACTTC.